This T cell receptor (beta chain) originates from a study of blood T cells in healthy people across ages. This clonotype was found a few times. Its antigen is not known. The study's findings and limits: Because sorting was not performed, PBMCs prevented conclusive naive versus antigen-experienced comparison.

The CDR3 is 15 residues long. Next came a second PCR, run for about 7 to 12 cycles, which used a sample-barcoded 5' primer along with a J-beta primer mix. The yield of each sample was at least 2.5 million CDR3-containing paired-end reads. TCRdb re-derived calls from the 5' RACE reads in MiXCR, one entry per CDR3 protein. This sample has over 600,000 distinct CDR3 sequences; 56% occur once, and the top ten carry about 26%. The sequencing sample was made of blood. The sequence derives from a man aged 35 to 55 in good health. The V and J genes are TRBV21-1 and TRBJ2-6. TRBV21-1 is reported as a pseudogene. CDR3 nucleotides: TGTGCCAGCTTTGCCATCATGCCTGGGGCCAACGTCCTGACTTTC. Translation gives CASFAIMPGANVLTF.